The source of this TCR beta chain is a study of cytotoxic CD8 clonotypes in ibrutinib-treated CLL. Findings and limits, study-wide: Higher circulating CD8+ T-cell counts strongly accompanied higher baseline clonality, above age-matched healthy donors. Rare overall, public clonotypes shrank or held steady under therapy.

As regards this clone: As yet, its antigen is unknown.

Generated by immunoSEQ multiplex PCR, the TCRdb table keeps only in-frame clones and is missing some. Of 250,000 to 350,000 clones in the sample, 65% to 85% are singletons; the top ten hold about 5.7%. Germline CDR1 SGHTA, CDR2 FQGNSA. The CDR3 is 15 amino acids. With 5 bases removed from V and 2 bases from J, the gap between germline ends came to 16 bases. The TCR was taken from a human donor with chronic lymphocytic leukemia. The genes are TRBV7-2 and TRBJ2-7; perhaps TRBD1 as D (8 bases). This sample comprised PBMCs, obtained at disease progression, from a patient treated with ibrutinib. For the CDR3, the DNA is TGTGCCAGCAGCCGCGGACAGGGACTACCCTACGAGCAGTACTTC. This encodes CASSRGQGLPYEQYF.